The 28 T cell receptor beta chains below all came from one sample that was sequenced in a study of blood T cell repertoires in COVID-19. Only in-frame clones appear in the TCRdb table, and some are missing; sequencing was by immunoSEQ multiplex PCR. The repertoire holds about 18,000 clones, with around 90% as singletons. Sample: peripheral blood. These receptors originate from a human donor in a cohort sampled during active COVID-19.

Turning to this clone: One end of the junction is discordant with germline, which a read error may explain. The chain employs TRBV6-6 and TRBJ2-5, with 9 bases aligning to TRBD2. Germline loops: CDR1 MNHNY, CDR2 SVGAGI (reference sequence). The CDR3 is 15 amino acids. This chain's CDR3 is CASSKLAGAQETRYF. The CDR3, as DNA: TGTGCCAGCAGTAAACTAGCGGGCGCACAAGAGACCCGGTACTTC.

The rearrangement uses TRBV9 and TRBJ2-1; 10 bases match TRBD1. Germline CDR1 reads SGDLS; CDR2 reads YYNGEE. The CDR3 is 14 residues long. The junction had 4 bases not matched to a gene; V was cut back by 4 bases and J by 6 bases. The CDR3 sequence is CASSSRTGGNEQFF. CDR3 coding DNA: TGTGCCAGCAGCTCACGGACAGGGGGCAATGAGCAGTTCTTC.

V gene TRBV19 combines with J gene TRBJ1-1; tentative D call: TRBD1 (5 bases). The CDR3 runs 15 residues. The V end was cut by 5 bases, the J end by 3 bases, with 16 bases between. From germline, CDR1 is LNHDA and CDR2 SQIVND (reference sequence). CDR3 amino acids: CASSLPGGGDTEAFF. The CDR3 coding sequence is TGTGCCAGTAGTCTCCCGGGGGGAGGAGACACTGAAGCTTTCTTT.

The rearrangement uses TRBV9 and TRBJ1-5; D possibly corresponds to TRBD1 (5 bases). The CDR3 has 15 residues. Germline CDR1 is SGDLS and CDR2 is YYNGEE. Trimming removed 1 base from V and 3 bases from J, with 11 bases in between. The CDR3 is CASSVTGADNQPQHF. The CDR3 DNA reads TGTGCCAGCAGCGTAACAGGAGCTGACAATCAGCCCCAGCATTTT.

The V and J genes are TRBV3-1 (or the pseudogene TRBV3-2) and TRBJ2-1; weak D call: TRBD2 (7 bases). V dropped 4 bases and J dropped 8 bases, with 15 bases sitting between them. The CDR3 is made up of 14 amino acids. Per the germline V gene, CDR1 is LGHDT and CDR2 is YNNKEL (reference sequence). CDR3 residues: CASSRGGGFDEQFF. The CDR3 DNA is TGTGCCAGCAGCCGAGGGGGAGGGTTCGATGAGCAGTTCTTC.

The chain joins TRBV4-2 to TRBJ2-3; 10 positions agree with TRBD2. J was trimmed by 5 bases and V by 1 base; bases with no gene match: 12. Germline CDR1 reads LGHNA; CDR2 reads YNFKEQ. The CDR3 has 18 residues. CDR3 sequence reads: CASSQAPIAGGTVDTQYF. As DNA, the CDR3 is TGTGCCAGCAGCCAAGCCCCGATAGCGGGGGGCACCGTAGATACGCAGTATTTT.

The rearrangement links TRBV5-5 to TRBJ1-6; no firm D call. This CDR3 region has 14 residues. V was trimmed by 1 base and J by 5 bases, leaving 7 bases between them. Germline-derived CDR1 and CDR2 are SGHKS and YYEKEE (reference sequence). In DNA form, the CDR3 reads TGTGCCAGCAGCTTGAGGAGAAATAATTCACCCCTCCACTTT. Its protein is CASSLRRNNSPLHF.

The chain carries TRBV9 and TRBJ2-5, with D possibly TRBD1 on 5 matching bases. Trimming removed 0 bases at V and 6 bases at J, with 15 bases between. The germline gives CDR1 SGDLS, CDR2 YYNGEE. The CDR3 has 15 residues. The DNA for the CDR3 is TGTGCCAGCAGCGTAGTGGCAGGGTGGACGCAGACCCAGTACTTC. The encoded protein is CASSVVAGWTQTQYF. The variable domain in full, with the rest retrieved from reference TRBV9 and TRBJ2-5, is DSGVTQTPKHLITATGQRVTLRCSPRSGDLSVYWYQQSLDQGLQFLIQYYNGEERAKGNILERFSAQQFPDLHSELNLSSLELGDSALYFCASSVVAGWTQTQYFGPGTRLLVL.

The V and J genes are TRBV19 and TRBJ2-1; tentatively, D is TRBD2 (6 bases). The germline V and J ends were trimmed by 4 bases and 9 bases, with 16 bases remaining between them. The length of the CDR3 is 14 residues. Germline V lookup: CDR1 LNHDA, CDR2 SQIVND (reference sequence). For the CDR3, the DNA is TGTGCCAGTAGTAGCTCCGGAGGGCCCCGTGAGCAGTTCTTC. Translated, it gives CASSSSGGPREQFF.

This chain uses TRBV6-1 with TRBJ2-5, with D maybe TRBD2 (5 bases). The CDR3 contains 15 residues. CDR1 MNHNS and CDR2 SASEGT come from the germline V gene. Trimming pared 2 bases from V and 2 bases from J, leaving 12 bases between. CDR3 DNA sequence: TGTGCCAGCAGTGAATACGAACTAGTACAAGAGACCCAGTACTTC. It encodes CASSEYELVQETQYF.

Here the CDR3 reads CASSQTGTGIYEQYF. The DNA of the CDR3 is TGTGCCAGCAGTCAAACCGGGACAGGGATCTACGAGCAGTACTTC. The chain has TRBV6-2 or TRBV6-3 and TRBJ2-7, with 9 nucleotides matching TRBD1. Per germline, CDR1 MNHEY and CDR2 SVGEGT. Trimming removed 5 bases from V and 3 bases from J; junction bases left unmatched: 8. There are 15 residues in the CDR3.

The rearrangement links TRBV28 to TRBJ1-5, with a possible D match to TRBD1 (6 bases). The germline CDR1 and CDR2 sequences are MDHEN and SYDVKM. The CDR3 totals 15 residues. Trimming shortened V by 6 bases and J by 2 bases, and 14 bases separated the two germline ends. The CDR3 DNA sequence: TGTGCCAGCAGCCTTCTTAACAGGGGCAATCAGCCCCAGCATTTT. This encodes CASSLLNRGNQPQHF.

CDR3 amino acids: CASSQDRSTLPYNEQFF. The CDR3 nucleotides read TGCGCCAGCAGCCAAGATAGGAGTACCCTACCTTACAATGAGCAGTTCTTC. This chain connects TRBV4-3 to TRBJ2-1; D call uncertain. With 0 bases removed from V and 4 bases from J, the gap between germline ends came to 16 bases. The CDR3 has 17 amino acids. Germline loops: CDR1 LGHNA, CDR2 YSLEER.

V usage is TRBV5-1 and J usage is TRBJ2-5; 10 bases align to TRBD2. Unmatched junction bases numbered 6, after V lost 2 bases and J lost 5 bases. The CDR3 extends over 15 amino acids. Germline V gene lookup returns CDR1 SGHRS and CDR2 YFSETQ. The CDR3 DNA reads TGCGCCAGCAGCTTAACTAGCGGGACCAGGGAGACCCAGTACTTC. It codes for CASSLTSGTRETQYF.

The chain links TRBV5-1 to TRBJ2-3, with D possibly being TRBD2 (5 bases). With 0 bases removed from V and 6 bases from J, the gap between germline ends came to 8 bases. Germline V gene lookup returns CDR1 SGHRS and CDR2 YFSETQ. This CDR3 is 13 amino acids long. CDR3 protein: CASSLESGDTQYF. The DNA for the CDR3 is TGCGCCAGCAGCTTGGAATCGGGGGATACGCAGTATTTT.

The chain links TRBV9 to TRBJ1-1; D ambiguous. This CDR3 is built from 13 residues. Trimming shortened V by 4 bases and J by 5 bases, and 12 bases separated the two germline ends. Germline CDR1 and CDR2: SGDLS and YYNGEE. CDR3: CASSRRPRTEAFF. In nucleotides, the CDR3 is TGTGCCAGCAGCCGGAGACCGCGAACTGAAGCTTTCTTT.

This clone showed up just once. The rearrangement joins TRBV5-6 to TRBJ2-7, with 9 bases fitting TRBD1. Germline CDR1 reads SGHDT; CDR2 reads YYEEEE. CDR3 length: 15 amino acids. The junction had 13 bases not matched to a gene; V was cut back by 7 bases and J by 5 bases. CDR3 bases: TGTGCCAGCGGGGGACAGGGTGGGATCTTCGACGAGCAGTACTTC. Translating it yields CASGGQGGIFDEQYF. The whole variable domain, remainder taken from reference TRBV5-6 and TRBJ2-7, is DAGVTQSPTHLIKTRGQQVTLRCSPKSGHDTVSWYQQALGQGPQFIFQYYEEEERQRGNFPDRFSGHQFPNYSSELNVNALLLGDSALYLCASGGQGGIFDEQYFGPGTRLTVT.

V is TRBV27 and J is TRBJ1-4; TRBD1 matches at 7 bases. This CDR3 is 18 amino acids long. Germline V gives CDR1 MNHEY, CDR2 SMNVEV (reference sequence). The ends lost 5 bases at V and 7 bases at J; junction bases unmatched: 19. The CDR3 sequence is CASSAETGLGLPGEKLFF. The DNA for the CDR3 is TGTGCCAGCAGTGCCGAGACAGGGTTGGGGCTGCCAGGTGAAAAACTGTTTTTT.

The chain combines TRBV7-8 with TRBJ2-5, with D uncertain. The CDR3 has 11 amino acids. CDR1 and CDR2 from the germline V gene are SGHVS and FQNEAQ. The V gene lost 3 bases and the J gene lost 5 bases, with 4 bases spanning the gap. CDR3 nucleotides: TGTGCCAGCAGCTTCTTGGAGACCCAGTACTTC. Translated: CASSFLETQYF.

The gene calls are TRBV30 and TRBJ1-2; D remains ambiguous. CDR1 is GTSNPN and CDR2 is SVGIG in the germline V gene (reference sequence). The CDR3 is 12 residues long. Trimming removed 1 base at V and 4 bases at J, with 7 bases between. CDR3 bases: TGTGCCTGGAGTGCCGGACTCTATGGCTACACCTTC. Residues: CAWSAGLYGYTF.

The V gene is TRBV4-3, the J gene TRBJ2-7; possibly TRBD2 for D (6 bases). The CDR3 loop spans 14 amino acids. V lost 2 bases, J lost 6 bases, and 14 bases lay in between. From germline, CDR1 is LGHNA and CDR2 YSLEER. The DNA for the CDR3 is TGCGCCAGCAGCCAACAGGGCCTGGGGGGCGAGCAGTACTTC. This sequence encodes CASSQQGLGGEQYF.

This clone appeared once. The chain carries TRBV4-2 and TRBJ2-3, with 12 bases aligning to TRBD2. This CDR3 spans 16 amino acids. The J segment lost 6 bases and the V segment lost 3 bases, leaving 7 bases of the junction unmatched. CDR1 is LGHNA, CDR2 YNFKEQ, per germline. The CDR3 sequence is CASSQGRTSGEDTQYF. CDR3 DNA: TGTGCCAGCAGCCAGGGTAGGACTAGCGGGGAGGATACGCAGTATTTT.

The chain joins TRBV11-3 to TRBJ2-2, with D possibly being TRBD1 (5 bases). CDR3 length equals 17 residues. CDR1 SGHNT and CDR2 YENEEA come from the germline V gene. Trimming shortened V by 3 bases and J by 2 bases, and 16 bases separated the two germline ends. CDR3 region: CASSFQGSNLNTGELFF. CDR3 coding DNA: TGTGCCAGCAGCTTTCAGGGATCTAATCTAAACACCGGGGAGCTGTTTTTT.

This chain joins TRBV28 and TRBJ1-5; 9 bases agree with TRBD1. This CDR3 has 16 amino acids. Germline-derived CDR1 and CDR2 are MDHEN and SYDVKM. Trimming at V came to 5 bases and at J to 5 bases, leaving 10 bases not matched to a gene. The CDR3 DNA reads as TGTGCCAGCAGTCCAGGGACAGGGTTTTGGTATCAGCCCCAGCATTTT. Protein: CASSPGTGFWYQPQHF.

This chain connects TRBV24-1 to TRBJ1-2; D call uncertain. The germline V gene has CDR1 KGHDR and CDR2 SFDVKD. The ends were cut back, 4 bases at V and 5 bases at J, with 19 bases in the middle. The CDR3 covers 16 residues. CDR3 protein: CATSDPGEATGYGYTF. CDR3 sequence (DNA): TGTGCCACCAGTGACCCCGGCGAGGCAACGGGGTATGGCTACACCTTC.

This clone appeared once. The chain has TRBV11-3 and TRBJ2-1; D unclear. Trimming shortened V by 0 bases and J by 9 bases, and 6 bases separated the two germline ends. This CDR3 has 12 residues. Germline loops: CDR1 SGHNT, CDR2 YENEEA. The CDR3 is CASSLDNSEQFF. The CDR3 DNA is TGTGCCAGCAGCTTAGATAATAGTGAGCAGTTCTTC.

This clone has just one count. This chain uses TRBV10-1 with TRBJ1-2; no firm D call. The CDR3 sequence is 15 residues long. Trimming stripped 3 bases from V and 4 bases from J, with 15 bases between. Germline CDR1 is WNHNN and CDR2 is SYGVQD (reference sequence). DNA of the CDR3: TGCGCCAGCAGTGACCGAGAGGAACGTAGCTATGGCTACACCTTC. Its protein is CASSDREERSYGYTF.

V gene TRBV2 combines with J gene TRBJ2-5, with 12 positions matching TRBD2. This CDR3 comprises 16 residues. The V and J ends lost 6 bases and 0 bases, in that order; junction bases with no gene match: 5. CDR1 is SNHLY, CDR2 FYNNEI, per germline. The CDR3, as DNA: TGTGCCAGCAGGGATGGGACTAGCGGGTACCAAGAGACCCAGTACTTC. Translated, it gives CASRDGTSGYQETQYF.